This paragraph reports one T cell receptor (beta chain). The antigen it recognizes is unknown. Base quality data are lacking; no much larger clone is found one base away. TCR beta libraries were generated from genomic DNA with the immunoSEQ kit, following the manufacturer's recommendations. For library preparation, a first multiplex PCR was performed with proprietary primers, followed by a second PCR in which unique barcodes were added, and bead cleanups were performed after each round. A kit-provided positive control reaction and a negative control reaction were included in every sample batch. The final libraries underwent checking on an Agilent 4200 TapeStation D1000 ScreenTape, volumetric pooling, and quantification by qPCR. Sequencing ran on an Illumina NextSeq500 with a MidOutput 150-cycle cartridge, using 156 Read1 and 15 Index1 cycles with kit custom primers. The pooled library was loaded at approximately 1 pM with a roughly 20% PhiX control spike-in. The paper's processing steps were these. Vendor-processed data were analyzed in R, and a clonotype was defined as all T cells sharing the same CDR3 nucleotide sequence. For clone abundance analyses, frequencies were normalized to the 10,000 most abundant clones in each sample. Before analysis, public T cell clones were removed, and these numbered fewer than six per sample on average. A difference in abundance of at least 32-fold between compartments was used to define tumor-enriched and baseline blood-enriched clonotypes. A beta-binomial differential abundance model was used to identify clonotypes that were expanded or contracted between blood time points. The Baroni-Urbani and Buser coefficient was used to measure tumor-blood repertoire similarity, and groups were compared with two-tailed Wilcoxon tests in R. TCRdb took this table from immuneACCESS and kept in-frame rearrangements with V and J called. Such tables lack part of the clones; where checked against another copy, unresolved V genes explain under half of the gap, and the rest is unexplained. For V, J and clone size, that table is used; D and trimming come from the DNA. The sample yields tens of thousands of clones; roughly 79% were counted once. Together, the top ten hold 6% to 9.5% of the sample.

What this sample's time point label stands for: baseline pretreatment blood. This specimen's treatment or condition label, per the study, means: 15 Gy SBRT to primary tumor, nephrectomy 4 weeks later. To follow tumor-enriched clonotypes, serial peripheral blood was collected from radiation-treated patients at baseline and at 2 weeks and 4 weeks after SBRT. Every patient's renal cell carcinoma showed clear cell pathology. The QIAamp DNA Blood Mini Kit (Qiagen) was used to prepare genomic DNA for TCR sequencing. The analyses included only samples that passed all quality control checks. The data belong to a study of radiation and T cells in renal cell carcinoma (TCRdb year 2020). For the wider study: The samples were drawn from a clinical trial, where primary renal cell carcinomas were treated with 15 Gy of stereotactic body radiation therapy and then removed by nephrectomy 4 weeks afterward. In total, some 52 samples underwent TCR beta sequencing: approximately 26 tumors plus 27 peripheral blood samples. In the 40 to 60 samples combined, some 4 million unique CDR3 nucleotide sequences were found, encoding about 2,700,000 unique CDR3 amino acid sequences.

Findings and caveats that apply to the study as a whole: No pretreatment tumor biopsies were available, so the baseline intratumoral presence of clonotypes could not be determined. Effects of radiation dose or scheduling on the TCR repertoire could not be addressed with the single-armed trial design. Dynamics of the blood repertoire were not tracked past 4 weeks after treatment. An increase in top tumor clonotypes in blood was observed from baseline to 2 weeks post-radiation, followed by contraction by 4 weeks, which was taken to suggest transient expansion of tumor-resident clones.

The CDR3 holds 14 amino acids from the cysteine to the phenylalanine. The sequence is cut down to CDR3 DNA, 42 bases in frame from base 1. V loses 5 bases, J loses 8 bases, and the germline ends lie 18 bases apart. Sequences SGHNT (CDR1) and YENEEA (CDR2) are obtained from the germline V gene. This sample comprised blood, obtained from a patient whose treatment included radiotherapy and nephrectomy. The sequence is built from TRBV11-3 and TRBJ1-2; TRBD1 could be the D gene, as 5 bases match. This receptor was taken from a man aged 55 to 70 with renal cell carcinoma. The encoded CDR3 is CASSVRRGTGGYTF. The nucleotide sequence is TGTGCCAGCAGCGTGCGTAGGGGAACTGGGGGCTACACCTTC.